These 8 T cell receptor beta chains were sequenced from one sample in a study of T cells in Graves' hyperthyroidism and ophthalmopathy. RNA transcripts gave rise to amplified TCR beta CDR3 regions. HTBI primers were used for first-round RT-PCR of the TCR CDR3. TCRdb itself ran the multiplex PCR reads through MiXCR, one entry per CDR3 protein. The sample holds fewer than 650,000 distinct CDR3 sequences; approximately 15% are singletons and the top ten take 4.5% to 6%. The sample consisted of blood. These receptors all stem from a woman under 40 with Graves' hyperthyroidism that later progressed to Graves' ophthalmopathy.

This clonotype occurred a few times. This chain connects TRBV15 to TRBJ1-6; a weak D match, TRBD1 (6 bases). Looked up from germline, CDR1 is LNHNV and CDR2 is YYDKDF (reference sequence). The CDR3 length is 16 residues. V lost 4 bases, J lost 4 bases, and 14 bases lay in between. The CDR3, as DNA: TGTGCCACCAGCATAGACGGGACAACTTATAATTCACCCCTCCACTTT. It specifies CATSIDGTTYNSPLHF.

This clonotype was detected ten times or more. The CDR3 here is CASSLGSPGGSYEQYF. DNA of the CDR3: TGCGCCAGCAGCTTGGGGTCCCCAGGGGGAAGCTACGAGCAGTACTTC. The chain combines TRBV5-1 with TRBJ2-7, with TRBD1 matching over 7 bases. The CDR3 totals 16 residues. With V trimmed by 0 bases and J by 3 bases, 9 bases remained unmatched. Germline V gives CDR1 SGHRS, CDR2 YFSETQ.

This clonotype was detected a few times. The chain uses TRBV11-2 and TRBJ2-7; 8 nucleotides match TRBD2. The trim removed 5 bases at V and 7 bases at J, leaving 4 bases unmatched. The CDR3 is 12 amino acids. Germline lookup yields CDR1 SGHAT and CDR2 FQNNGV. The CDR3 DNA reads TGTGCCAGCAGCCGGACTAGCCAAGAGCAGTACTTC. Its translation: CASSRTSQEQYF.

A note on this clonotype: Being one base from a much bigger clone, this may be a read error. The CDR3 does not end in the conserved phenylalanine or tryptophan, so this is likely a read error. CDR3 nucleotides: TGTGCCAGCAGCATCACCTCAGGGGCCCTCTACGAGCAGTACCTC. Its protein product is CASSITSGALYEQYL. The rearrangement uses TRBV7-2 and TRBJ2-7; maybe TRBD1 (6 bases). Germline CDR1 is SGHTA and CDR2 is FQGNSA. The CDR3 runs 15 residues. The ends were cut back, 5 bases at V and 3 bases at J, with 17 bases in the middle.

The sample holds many counts of this clonotype. This rearrangement joins TRBV5-5 to TRBJ2-7; D might be TRBD1 (6 bases). This CDR3 region has 16 residues. The germline gives CDR1 SGHKS, CDR2 YYEKEE (reference sequence). Trimming shortened V by 6 bases and J by 0 bases, and 19 bases separated the two germline ends. The CDR3 sequence: CASKGVGTDSSYEQYF. The CDR3 bases are TGTGCCAGCAAGGGTGTCGGGACGGACAGCTCCTACGAGCAGTACTTC.

There are many counts of this clonotype. The genes are TRBV11-1 and TRBJ2-3, with D possibly matching TRBD1 (5 bases). V was cut by 6 bases and J by 4 bases, with 14 bases left in between. Per germline, CDR1 SGHAT and CDR2 FQDESV (reference sequence). The CDR3 has 14 residues. The CDR3 loop is CASSSNQGADTQYF. The DNA for the CDR3 is TGTGCCAGCAGTTCCAACCAGGGCGCAGATACGCAGTATTTT.

In this sample, this clonotype turned up many times. The chain combines TRBV6-2 or TRBV6-3 with TRBJ1-5, with TRBD1 identical over 7 bases. CDR3 length equals 17 residues. Germline values: CDR1 MNHEY, CDR2 SVGEGT. The V and J ends lost 5 bases and 0 bases, in that order; junction bases with no gene match: 10. The chain's CDR3 is CASSPRDSFYSNQPQHF. CDR3 sequence (DNA): TGTGCCAGCAGTCCACGGGACAGCTTCTATAGCAATCAGCCCCAGCATTTT.

In this sample, this clonotype turned up many times. The CDR3 is CAISESTSGSEQFF. The CDR3 DNA sequence: TGTGCCATCAGTGAGTCGACATCGGGTAGTGAGCAGTTCTTC. This chain links TRBV10-3 with TRBJ2-1; the D is unclear. The CDR3 loop spans 14 amino acids. V was cut by 0 bases and J by 9 bases, with 12 bases left in between. The germline gives CDR1 ENHRY, CDR2 SYGVKD.